A selection of T cell receptor beta chains follows, all from one sample in a study of blood T cell repertoires in COVID-19. Measured with immunoSEQ multiplex PCR; TCRdb has only the in-frame clones, and not every one. The profile shows 150,000 to 200,000 clones, 80% of them singletons. The sample consisted of PBMCs or T cells enriched from blood (not recorded which). The receptors shown here come from a man aged 60 to 69 who had been exposed to COVID-19. Both conserved end residues are part of each CDR3. Fields, in order: V gene, clone size, D gene, J gene, CDR3 DNA, CDR3 protein. D genes are given only for firm matches. A row's size may be missing; if present it is once, few, many or a size class.

V gene: TRBV19; clone size: once; D gene: -; J gene: TRBJ1-5; CDR3 DNA: TGTGCCAGTAGTATAATACAGCTGAATCAGCCCCAGCATTTT; CDR3 protein: CASSIIQLNQPQHF
V gene: TRBV11-3; clone size: -; D gene: TRBD2; J gene: TRBJ2-5; CDR3 DNA: TGTGCCAGCATGGGACTAGCGGACCAAGAGACCCAGTACTTC; CDR3 protein: CASMGLADQETQYF
V gene: TRBV6-6; clone size: -; D gene: TRBD1; J gene: TRBJ2-1; CDR3 DNA: TGTGCCAGCAGTTATTCGTTCCGGGACAGGGGCAATGAGCAGTTCTTC; CDR3 protein: CASSYSFRDRGNEQFF
V gene: TRBV5-1; clone size: -; D gene: TRBD1; J gene: TRBJ2-5; CDR3 DNA: TGCGCCAGCAGCTTGGGGACAGGGCTTAGAGAGACCCAGTACTTC; CDR3 protein: CASSLGTGLRETQYF
V gene: TRBV5-1; clone size: -; D gene: TRBD1; J gene: TRBJ1-2; CDR3 DNA: TGCGCCAGCAGCCGACAGGGGGAAGTTGCTGGCTACACCTTC; CDR3 protein: CASSRQGEVAGYTF
V gene: TRBV5-4; clone size: -; D gene: TRBD1; J gene: TRBJ1-2; CDR3 DNA: TGTGCCAGCAGCTTGAACAGGGGACTCGGCTACACCTTC; CDR3 protein: CASSLNRGLGYTF
V gene: TRBV5-1; clone size: -; D gene: TRBD1; J gene: TRBJ2-7; CDR3 DNA: TGCGCCAGCAGCCCACAGGGGCTCAACGAGCAGTACTTC; CDR3 protein: CASSPQGLNEQYF
V gene: TRBV3-1/TRBV3-2; clone size: -; D gene: -; J gene: TRBJ1-1; CDR3 DNA: TGTGCCAGCGTCGGCCTGGGGCATGAAGCTTTCTTT; CDR3 protein: CASVGLGHEAFF
V gene: TRBV7-7; clone size: -; D gene: -; J gene: TRBJ2-5; CDR3 DNA: TGTGCCAGCAGCCGAGAGAGAGGAGAGACCCAGTACTTC; CDR3 protein: CASSRERGETQYF
V gene: TRBV6-4; clone size: -; D gene: -; J gene: TRBJ2-3; CDR3 DNA: TGTGCCAGCAGTGGCCGAGGGGGAGGGCCAGATACGCAGTATTTT; CDR3 protein: CASSGRGGGPDTQYF
V gene: TRBV9; clone size: -; D gene: -; J gene: TRBJ2-3; CDR3 DNA: TGTGCCAGCAGCGTAGGCAGTAGCGTTCACACAGATACGCAGTATTTT; CDR3 protein: CASSVGSSVHTDTQYF
V gene: TRBV21-1; clone size: -; D gene: -; J gene: TRBJ2-3; CDR3 DNA: TGTGCCAGCGCCCGGCGGGAGAGATGCACAGATACGCAGTATTTT; CDR3 protein: CASARRERCTDTQYF
V gene: TRBV30; clone size: -; D gene: -; J gene: TRBJ2-2; CDR3 DNA: TGTGCCTGGAGTTCGGACAGAAACACCGGGGAGCTGTTTTTT; CDR3 protein: CAWSSDRNTGELFF
V gene: TRBV11-3; clone size: -; D gene: -; J gene: TRBJ2-7; CDR3 DNA: TGTGCCAGCAGCTTAGATCTGGGGGGTTTTGGGGCCTACGAGCAGTACTTC; CDR3 protein: CASSLDLGGFGAYEQYF
V gene: TRBV6-5; clone size: -; D gene: -; J gene: TRBJ2-1; CDR3 DNA: TGTGCCAGCAGTTATAGCAGGGTTTGGGATGAGCAGTTCTTC; CDR3 protein: CASSYSRVWDEQFF
V gene: TRBV30; clone size: few; D gene: -; J gene: TRBJ1-5; CDR3 DNA: TGTGCCTGGAGTATAGCGGCGGGGAATCAGCCCCAGCATTTT; CDR3 protein: CAWSIAAGNQPQHF
V gene: TRBV6-4; clone size: -; D gene: TRBD2; J gene: TRBJ2-2; CDR3 DNA: TGTGCCAGCAGTGCCGAACTAGCGGGAGTCACCGGGGAGCTGTTTTTT; CDR3 protein: CASSAELAGVTGELFF
V gene: TRBV5-1; clone size: -; D gene: -; J gene: TRBJ2-7; CDR3 DNA: TGCGCCAGCAGCTTGCGGCAGGGGAACTACGAGCAGTACTTC; CDR3 protein: CASSLRQGNYEQYF
V gene: TRBV6-2/TRBV6-3; clone size: -; D gene: -; J gene: TRBJ2-3; CDR3 DNA: TGTGCCAGCAGCCCAGAGGACAGACCCACAGATACGCAGTATTTT; CDR3 protein: CASSPEDRPTDTQYF
V gene: TRBV16; clone size: -; D gene: -; J gene: TRBJ1-2; CDR3 DNA: TGTGCCAGCAGCATGGAGGGGCTCGGCTATGGCTACACCTTC; CDR3 protein: CASSMEGLGYGYTF
V gene: TRBV10-3; clone size: -; D gene: -; J gene: TRBJ2-1; CDR3 DNA: TGTGCCATCAGTGATTCCGGGATTAGGGCCTACAATGAGCAGTTCTTC; CDR3 protein: CAISDSGIRAYNEQFF
V gene: TRBV2; clone size: -; D gene: TRBD2; J gene: TRBJ2-7; CDR3 DNA: TGTGCCAGCAGCACGAGGATGGGACTATCCGAGCAGTACTTC; CDR3 protein: CASSTRMGLSEQYF
V gene: TRBV28; clone size: once; D gene: -; J gene: TRBJ1-1; CDR3 DNA: TGTGCCAGCAGTCCCCGACAGATACTTCGGGCTTTCTTT; CDR3 protein: CASSPRQILRAFF
V gene: TRBV20-1; clone size: -; D gene: -; J gene: TRBJ2-1; CDR3 DNA: TGCAGTGCTAGTGTCGGGGGCTACAATGAGCAGTTCTTC; CDR3 protein: CSASVGGYNEQFF
V gene: TRBV19; clone size: once; D gene: -; J gene: TRBJ1-2; CDR3 DNA: TGTGCCAGTAGCGGGAGGCCCTCTAACTATGGCTACACCTTC; CDR3 protein: CASSGRPSNYGYTF
V gene: TRBV7-9; clone size: -; D gene: -; J gene: TRBJ1-2; CDR3 DNA: TGTGCCAGCAGGGAGGACGTCTATGGCTACACCTTC; CDR3 protein: CASREDVYGYTF
V gene: TRBV30; clone size: few; D gene: -; J gene: TRBJ1-1; CDR3 DNA: TGTGCCTGGAGTAGGATCAGGTCGAACACTGAAGCTTTCTTT; CDR3 protein: CAWSRIRSNTEAFF
V gene: TRBV7-9; clone size: -; D gene: -; J gene: TRBJ1-2; CDR3 DNA: TGTGCCAGCAGCTCTGCGGGAACCTTTCTTGGCTACACCTTC; CDR3 protein: CASSSAGTFLGYTF
V gene: TRBV29-1; clone size: -; D gene: -; J gene: TRBJ1-2; CDR3 DNA: TGCAGCGTTGGTCCTGACAGGATTAACTATGGCTACACCTTC; CDR3 protein: CSVGPDRINYGYTF
V gene: TRBV24-1; clone size: -; D gene: -; J gene: TRBJ1-2; CDR3 DNA: TGTGCCACCAGTGATGGGGGGACCTCCGCGGGCTATGGCTACACCTTC; CDR3 protein: CATSDGGTSAGYGYTF
V gene: TRBV28; clone size: -; D gene: -; J gene: TRBJ1-1; CDR3 DNA: TGTGCCAGCAGTTTGGGGGCACGCACTGAAGCTTTCTTT; CDR3 protein: CASSLGARTEAFF
V gene: TRBV9; clone size: -; D gene: TRBD2; J gene: TRBJ2-4; CDR3 DNA: TGTGCCAGCAGCGTATATAGCGGGAGCTTAGCCAAAAACATTCAGTACTTC; CDR3 protein: CASSVYSGSLAKNIQYF
V gene: TRBV7-9; clone size: -; D gene: TRBD2; J gene: TRBJ2-1; CDR3 DNA: TGTGCCAGCAGCTTAGCGATGTCGACTAGCGGGAGGAATGAGCAGTTCTTC; CDR3 protein: CASSLAMSTSGRNEQFF
V gene: TRBV7-9; clone size: -; D gene: -; J gene: TRBJ2-1; CDR3 DNA: TGTGCCAGCAGTGCGATATTCGGGGAGCAGTTCTTC; CDR3 protein: CASSAIFGEQFF
V gene: TRBV12-3/TRBV12-4; clone size: -; D gene: -; J gene: TRBJ1-2; CDR3 DNA: TGTGCCAGCAGTTTCGCGGCCAACTATGGCTACACCTTC; CDR3 protein: CASSFAANYGYTF
V gene: TRBV19; clone size: few; D gene: TRBD1; J gene: TRBJ2-7; CDR3 DNA: TGTGCCAGTACCGACCCGGGACAGGGAAACTACGAGCAGTACTTC; CDR3 protein: CASTDPGQGNYEQYF